Below, 26 T cell receptor beta chains from the same sample are listed, as sequenced in a study of T cell responses to AZD1222 COVID-19 vaccine. Measured with immunoSEQ multiplex PCR; TCRdb has only the in-frame clones, and not every one. The table has 150,000 or so clones, roughly nine tenths seen once. Material: peripheral blood, obtained on day 0 of AZD1222 vaccination. These TCRs come from an adult in good health.

The chain joins TRBV7-9 to TRBJ1-1, with TRBD1 identical over 7 bases. This CDR3 is built from 13 residues. Germline trimming cut 5 bases from V and 6 bases from J; bases unmatched to any gene: 6. CDR1 SEHNR and CDR2 FQNEAQ come from the germline V gene (reference sequence). The CDR3 spells CASSPTGPAEAFF. CDR3 nucleotides: TGTGCCAGCAGCCCGACAGGGCCTGCTGAAGCTTTCTTT.

The genes are TRBV5-4 and TRBJ1-1; 7 bases align to TRBD1. The CDR3 is made up of 16 amino acids. Germline CDR1 SGHNT, CDR2 YYREEE (reference sequence). Trimming removed 5 bases from V and 3 bases from J; junction bases left unmatched: 13. CDR3 loop: CASRTGWSVRDTEAFF. The CDR3 DNA reads TGTGCCAGCAGGACAGGGTGGAGTGTGAGGGACACTGAAGCTTTCTTT.

The chain recombines TRBV18 with TRBJ2-2; no definite D call. The CDR3 contains 16 residues. Looked up from germline, CDR1 is KGHSH and CDR2 is LQKENI. V dropped 1 base and J dropped 5 bases, with 14 bases sitting between them. CDR3 amino acids: CASSPLSGQTTGELFF. CDR3 sequence (DNA): TGTGCCAGCTCACCACTGTCAGGTCAAACAACCGGGGAGCTGTTTTTT.

The chain combines TRBV5-4 with TRBJ2-2, with D perhaps TRBD2 (7 bases). CDR3 length equals 16 residues. The germline V gene has CDR1 SGHNT and CDR2 YYREEE (reference sequence). The V end was cut by 0 bases, the J end by 3 bases, with 12 bases between. The CDR3 DNA follows: TGTGCCAGCAGCTTGGTGGCGGGGGCGGACACCGGGGAGCTGTTTTTT. Protein product: CASSLVAGADTGELFF.

The chain carries TRBV4-1 and TRBJ1-2; 9 bases agree with TRBD1. The CDR3 extends over 19 amino acids. Germline CDR1 reads MGHRA; CDR2 reads YSYEKL. V was clipped by 0 bases and J by 7 bases; unmatched bases: 18. In nucleotides, the CDR3 is TGCGCCAGCAGCCAAGATTGGCGGAACAGGGGGCGAAGGTCAGGTGGCTACACCTTC. Encoded protein: CASSQDWRNRGRRSGGYTF.

The chain couples TRBV6-5 to TRBJ2-4; TRBD1 matches at 7 bases. Looked up from germline, CDR1 is MNHEY and CDR2 is SVGAGI. The V segment lost 5 bases and the J segment 8 bases; nucleotides outside the gene matches: 12. The CDR3 runs to 15 residues. CDR3 in amino acids: CASSPNRGDLDIQYF. The CDR3 coding sequence is TGTGCCAGCAGTCCCAACAGGGGAGATTTGGACATTCAGTACTTC.

V and J are TRBV19 and TRBJ2-3, with 7 bases fitting TRBD2. Germline V gene data show CDR1 as LNHDA and CDR2 as SQIVND (reference sequence). The CDR3 consists of 14 residues. V lost 8 bases and J lost 3; bases outside the gene matches: 8. The CDR3 protein is CASASGLNTDTQYF. CDR3 DNA: TGTGCCAGTGCCTCGGGACTAAATACAGATACGCAGTATTTT.

V gene TRBV19 combines with J gene TRBJ2-7, with 8 bases lining up with TRBD1. CDR1 and CDR2 (germline): LNHDA, SQIVND (reference sequence). The CDR3 runs 17 residues. V dropped 5 bases and J dropped 0; count of bases not matched to a gene: 12. The CDR3, as DNA: TGTGCCAGTAGTGCCCGAGGCAGGGGGCTTTACTCCTACGAGCAGTACTTC. It specifies CASSARGRGLYSYEQYF.

The V gene is TRBV5-1, the J gene TRBJ1-1; D might be TRBD1 (5 bases). Between the trimmed V and J ends, which lost 3 bases and 3 bases, there was a span of 18 bases. Germline-derived CDR1 and CDR2 are SGHRS and YFSETQ. The CDR3 is made up of 16 amino acids. CDR3 DNA sequence: TGCGCCAGCAGCTCGGTGGAGGGGTGGGGTCACACTGAAGCTTTCTTT. It encodes CASSSVEGWGHTEAFF.

V is TRBV16 and J is TRBJ1-1; D is unresolved. Trimming removed 0 bases from V and 0 bases from J, with 5 bases in between. Germline V gene lookup returns CDR1 KGHSY and CDR2 FQNENV. This CDR3 spans 14 amino acids. The CDR3 spells CASSQSGVNTEAFF. The DNA for the CDR3 is TGTGCCAGCAGCCAATCCGGGGTGAACACTGAAGCTTTCTTT.

The V gene is TRBV3-1 (or the pseudogene TRBV3-2), the J gene TRBJ2-5; 8 bases align to TRBD1. The ends lost 5 bases at V and 5 bases at J; junction bases unmatched: 7. Looked up from germline, CDR1 is LGHDT and CDR2 is YNNKEL (reference sequence). This CDR3 has 14 amino acids. The CDR3 loop reads CASSYRTGLETQYF. As DNA, the CDR3 is TGTGCCAGCAGCTACCGGACAGGGCTGGAGACCCAGTACTTC.

The chain recombines TRBV7-2 with TRBJ1-6, with 10 bases matching TRBD1. CDR3 length equals 16 residues. Germline V lookup: CDR1 SGHTA, CDR2 FQGNSA. Trimming cost V 3 bases and J 3 bases; bases outside gene matches: 2. CDR3 in DNA: TGTGCCAGCAGCTTCGGACAGGGGGGCTATAATTCACCCCTCCACTTT. Its translation: CASSFGQGGYNSPLHF.

The chain uses TRBV29-1 and TRBJ2-5, with 10 bases fitting TRBD2. CDR1 and CDR2 (germline): SQVTM, ANQGSEA. The trim removed 4 bases at V and 5 bases at J, leaving 7 bases unmatched. This CDR3 has 14 amino acids. This CDR3 is CSVAPTSGSETQYF. CDR3 DNA sequence: TGCAGCGTTGCGCCGACTAGCGGGTCCGAGACCCAGTACTTC.

The CDR3 DNA sequence: TGTGCCAGTAGTGCCTCCGGGACAGGGTTTCCTACCTACGAGCAGTACTTC. Encoded protein: CASSASGTGFPTYEQYF. J is TRBJ2-7 and V is TRBV19, with 9 bases matching TRBD1. This CDR3 has 17 residues. Germline V gene sequence: CDR1 LNHDA, CDR2 SQIVND (reference sequence). With V trimmed by 5 bases and J by 2 bases, 13 bases remained unmatched.

The V call is TRBV6-1, the J call TRBJ1-2; 7 nucleotides agree with TRBD1. Germline V CDR1 and CDR2: MNHNS, SASEGT. V lost 3 bases and J lost 1; bases outside the gene matches: 5. The CDR3 is 15 amino acids. CDR3 bases: TGTGCCAGCAGTGATCAGGGGGAACTTAACTATGGCTACACCTTC. Translating it yields CASSDQGELNYGYTF.

The chain links TRBV19 to TRBJ1-4; 8 nucleotides align to TRBD1. V was pared by 6 bases and J by 6 bases, with 9 bases of the junction left unmatched. In germline, CDR1 is LNHDA, CDR2 SQIVND (reference sequence). This CDR3 comprises 15 residues. The CDR3 loop is CASSRRQGSDEKLFF. CDR3 nucleotides: TGTGCCAGTAGCCGCAGACAGGGGAGTGATGAAAAACTGTTTTTT.

The chain recombines TRBV3-1 (or the pseudogene TRBV3-2) with TRBJ1-3; D gene unclear. The CDR3 has 13 residues. Germline loops: CDR1 LGHDT, CDR2 YNNKEL (reference sequence). With 4 bases removed from V and 7 bases from J, the gap between germline ends came to 11 bases. CDR3: CASSRNPLNTIYF. CDR3 nucleotide sequence: TGTGCCAGCAGCCGAAATCCCCTTAACACCATATATTTT.

This chain links TRBV11-2 with TRBJ2-5; TRBD1 is a possible D gene (5 bases). The CDR3 has 14 residues. Germline CDR1 and CDR2: SGHAT and FQNNGV. V lost 1 base and J lost 5, with 11 bases in between. The CDR3 nucleotides are TGTGCCAGCAGCTTAGGACAGCTTTCCGAGACCCAGTACTTC. This sequence encodes CASSLGQLSETQYF.

The genes are TRBV11-1 and TRBJ1-4; 9 bases agree with TRBD1. V gave up 5 bases and J gave up 8 bases; unmatched junction bases: 9. The length of the CDR3 is 15 residues. Germline V gene sequence: CDR1 SGHAT, CDR2 FQDESV (reference sequence). The CDR3 bases are TGTGCCAGCAGCCTAATGGGACAGGGCTGGGAAAAACTGTTTTTT. This codes for CASSLMGQGWEKLFF. The full variable domain, with the rest looked up from reference TRBV11-1 and TRBJ1-4, is EAEVAQSPRYKITEKSQAVAFWCDPISGHATLYWYRQILGQGPELLVQFQDESVVDDSQLPKDRFSAERLKGVDSTLKIQPAELGDSAMYLCASSLMGQGWEKLFFGSGTQLSVL.

The chain combines TRBV30 with TRBJ1-1; D is uncertain. The CDR3 loop spans 12 amino acids. Germline values: CDR1 GTSNPN, CDR2 SVGIG (reference sequence). Trimming shortened V by 0 bases and J by 9 bases, and 11 bases separated the two germline ends. The CDR3 bases are TGTGCCTGGAGTGTCCAACGCGGGAAAGCTTTCTTT. It codes for CAWSVQRGKAFF.

The chain carries TRBV5-1 and TRBJ2-2; no clear D gene. V dropped 0 bases and J dropped 4 bases, with 10 bases sitting between them. From germline, CDR1 is SGHRS and CDR2 YFSETQ. This CDR3 is 15 amino acids long. The CDR3 DNA sequence: TGCGCCAGCAGCTTGGGCCCGGTTATCACCGGGGAGCTGTTTTTT. It specifies CASSLGPVITGELFF.

DNA for the CDR3: TGTGCCAGCAGCTTAGACCTCAATCAGCCCCAGCATTTT. This encodes CASSLDLNQPQHF. The chain uses TRBV11-2 and TRBJ1-5, with D unresolved. Trimming cost V 0 bases and J 3 bases, with 3 bases left between them. This CDR3 contains 13 residues. Germline loops: CDR1 SGHAT, CDR2 FQNNGV.

V gene TRBV7-9 combines with J gene TRBJ2-7; possibly TRBD1 or TRBD2 for D (5 bases each). V dropped 1 base and J dropped 6 bases, with 13 bases sitting between them. CDR1 is SEHNR and CDR2 is FQNEAQ in the germline V gene (reference sequence). This CDR3 has 14 residues. The CDR3 bases are TGTGCCAGCAGCTTAGGGATGGGGGTTCTCGAGCAGTACTTC. Translation gives CASSLGMGVLEQYF.

The chain has TRBV5-1 and TRBJ1-1; D unclear. The CDR3 runs 13 residues. Trimming took 5 bases from V and 4 from J, leaving 12 bases between them. Germline lookup yields CDR1 SGHRS and CDR2 YFSETQ. CDR3 loop: CASSSRPGTEAFF. CDR3 DNA: TGCGCCAGCAGTTCGCGGCCCGGCACTGAAGCTTTCTTT.

This clone showed up just a few times. V usage is TRBV15 and J usage is TRBJ2-2; 9 nucleotides agree with TRBD1. With V trimmed by 4 bases and J by 7 bases, 4 bases remained unmatched. This CDR3 is 14 amino acids long. Germline-derived CDR1 and CDR2 are LNHNV and YYDKDF (reference sequence). This CDR3 is CATSKDRGFGELFF. Here the CDR3 DNA reads TGTGCCACCAGCAAAGACAGGGGGTTCGGGGAGCTGTTTTTT.

The chain has TRBV27 and TRBJ1-4; possible D gene TRBD1, 6 bases. Per the germline V gene, CDR1 is MNHEY and CDR2 is SMNVEV (reference sequence). The CDR3 contains 14 residues. The ends were cut back, 4 bases at V and 8 bases at J, with 14 bases in the middle. The chain's CDR3 is CASSSTGTGEKLFF. CDR3 coding DNA: TGTGCCAGCAGTTCTACAGGGACGGGCGAAAAACTGTTTTTT.